This T cell receptor beta chain was captured by sequencing in a study of blood T cell repertoires in COVID-19. The method was immunoSEQ multiplex PCR; TCRdb's version includes in-frame clones alone and lacks a portion of them. The sample has some 300,000 clones; 87% are singletons. Between the trimmed V and J ends, which lost 5 bases and 8 bases, there was a span of 18 bases. There are 14 residues in the CDR3. Germline CDR1 is MNHEY and CDR2 is SVGAGI. This clonotype was obtained from a woman aged 25 to 39 who had recovered from COVID-19. This chain joins TRBV6-5 and TRBJ1-2, with a possible D match to TRBD1 (6 bases). The sample comprised PBMCs or T cells enriched from blood (not recorded which). The CDR3 is CASSLDTRRGGYTF. In nucleotides, the CDR3 is TGTGCCAGCAGTCTTGACACTCGCAGGGGCGGCTACACCTTC.